The 11 T cell receptor beta chains below were found in one sample sequenced in a study (dated by TCRdb to between 2014 and 2017). Library construction relied on 5' RACE. The data were produced on an Illumina MiSeq. The public reads were reanalyzed by TCRdb: fastp trimming at Q25, MiXCR alignment, in-frame beta chains only. Rows with a matching CDR3 protein are joined into one entry that keeps the most common DNA and genes. This sample is represented by roughly 39,000 distinct CDR3 sequences; approximately 17% of them were singletons. The ten largest clones take up 2.5% to 3.5% of the sample. The sample was naive CD4+ T cells sorted from a lymph node. Read against the paper, the sample's cell subset or site label means: naive CD4+ T cells, CD4+CD45RA+CD25-. These TCRs come from a female donor with breast cancer.

The J gene is TRBJ2-2, the V gene TRBV18; no firm D call. The CDR3 consists of 14 residues. Trimming left V 10 bases short and J 0 bases short, with 12 bases between. Germline V gene data show CDR1 as KGHSH and CDR2 as LQKENI. Here the CDR3 DNA reads TGTGCCACCCACAAGACGGCGAACACCGGGGAGCTGTTTTTT. Translation: CATHKTANTGELFF.

The V call is TRBV27, the J call TRBJ2-7; D is unresolved. Germline loops: CDR1 MNHEY, CDR2 SMNVEV (reference sequence). V was pared by 8 bases and J by 6 bases, with 23 bases between. This CDR3 has 15 amino acids. CDR3 amino acids: CASSPRQVQSSEQYF. For the CDR3, the DNA is TGTGCCAGCTCCCCTCGGCAGGTTCAGTCTTCCGAGCAGTACTTC.

This clonotype was seen a few times. The gene calls are TRBV20-1 and TRBJ1-2; a weak D match, TRBD1 (5 bases). This CDR3 has 15 amino acids. The germline V gene encodes CDR1 DFQATT and CDR2 SNEGSKA (reference sequence). The ends were cut back, 0 bases at V and 0 bases at J, with 11 bases in the middle. The CDR3 nucleotides are TGCAGTGCTAGAGATTTGGGGACTACTAACTATGGCTACACCTTC. It is translated as CSARDLGTTNYGYTF.

This clonotype occurred a few times. This chain links TRBV30 with TRBJ1-2; D remains unclear. The ends were cut back, 5 bases at V and 4 bases at J, with 11 bases in the middle. The CDR3 is made up of 12 amino acids. Germline V gives CDR1 GTSNPN, CDR2 SVGIG (reference sequence). In DNA form, the CDR3 reads TGTGCCTGGGCAGCGGACTCCTATGGCTACACCTTC. It codes for CAWAADSYGYTF.

The chain joins TRBV7-9 to TRBJ2-5; possibly TRBD1 for D (6 bases). Germline lookup yields CDR1 SEHNR and CDR2 FQNEAQ (reference sequence). Trimming removed 7 bases at V and 1 base at J, with 13 bases between. The CDR3 covers 14 residues. The CDR3, as DNA: TGTGCCAGCACCTCAACAGGGACCCAAGAGACCCAGTACTTC. This translates into CASTSTGTQETQYF.

This clonotype was observed at least ten times. The V and J genes are TRBV7-2 and TRBJ1-2; D is possibly TRBD1 (5 bases). Germline V gene lookup returns CDR1 SGHTA and CDR2 FQGNSA. Trimming took 5 bases from V and 7 from J, leaving 17 bases between them. The CDR3 contains 14 residues. CDR3 protein: CASSPRAVWGGYTF. In nucleotides, the CDR3 is TGTGCCAGCAGCCCCAGGGCTGTATGGGGTGGCTACACCTTC.

This clonotype occurred a few times. This chain joins TRBV5-1 and TRBJ1-1; no clear D. Germline CDR1 and CDR2: SGHRS and YFSETQ. CDR3 length: 13 amino acids. Trimming stripped 5 bases from V and 1 base from J, with 9 bases between. The CDR3 loop reads CASSFQPNTEAFF. Here the CDR3 DNA reads TGCGCCAGCAGTTTCCAACCGAACACTGAAGCTTTCTTT.

As for this clonotype: This CDR3 fails to terminate in the conserved phenylalanine or tryptophan, so it likely reflects a read error. This chain joins TRBV7-3 and TRBJ1-2, with 9 bases fitting TRBD1. Per germline, CDR1 SGHTA and CDR2 FQGTGA. V lost 5 bases to trimming and J lost 4 bases; unmatched junction nucleotides: 2. The CDR3 spans 13 residues. CDR3 sequence: CASSLGQGYGYTL. CDR3 nucleotide sequence: TGTGCCAGCAGCCTGGGACAGGGCTATGGCTACACCCTC.

This clonotype was counted many times. The gene calls are TRBV5-1 and TRBJ1-2; 9 positions match TRBD1. From germline, CDR1 is SGHRS and CDR2 YFSETQ. The CDR3 runs 13 residues. Germline trimming cut 4 bases from V and 7 bases from J; bases unmatched to any gene: 5. In DNA form, the CDR3 reads TGCGCCAGCAGCGTACAGGGGGCGTTTGGCTACACCTTC. Translated: CASSVQGAFGYTF.

Regarding this clonotype: This may stem from a read error, because a much larger clone lies one nucleotide away. This chain connects TRBV20-1 to TRBJ1-6, with 9 nucleotides matching TRBD1. CDR3 length: 15 residues. V lost 5 bases, J lost 7 bases, and 9 bases stayed unmatched. Germline CDR1 DFQATT, CDR2 SNEGSKA (reference sequence). CDR3 in amino acids: CSAAKQGAENSPLHF. CDR3 DNA sequence: TGCAGTGCTGCTAAACAGGGGGCCGAGAATTCACCCCTCCACTTT.

This clonotype was counted only a few times. The chain has TRBV4-1 and TRBJ2-1, with TRBD2 matching 7 bases. This CDR3 has 16 amino acids. The V and J ends lost 4 bases and 4 bases, in that order; junction bases with no gene match: 10. Germline V gene data show CDR1 as MGHRA and CDR2 as YSYEKL. The DNA for the CDR3 is TGCGCCAGCAGCCCACGCGGAGCGGGATGGTACAATGAGCAGTTCTTC. Protein: CASSPRGAGWYNEQFF.